Reported below is one TCR beta chain. This clone was counted once. It has no known antigen specificity. There are no base qualities to consult, and no much larger clone falls within one base. The sample originates from a study of T cell responses to AZD1222 COVID-19 vaccine (dated by TCRdb to the early 2020s). Notes on the research overall: A total of just over 230 trial participants underwent TCR sequencing, of whom nearly 210 had received two doses of AZD1222 and about 25 had received two doses of the MenACWY control vaccine. Trial participants were enrolled by age into 18-55, 56-69 and 70-plus year subgroups, with around 150, 28 and 57 TCR-sequenced participants respectively. What the study reported, not specific to this receptor: Because no day 14 peak-response samples were available, repertoires were characterized only after the peak T cell response. Spike-specific TCR breadth and depth rose significantly after two AZD1222 doses compared with day 0 and with MenACWY recipients. Conclusions about previously exposed vaccinees are limited, since just 6 or 7 AZD1222 recipients were seropositive for SARS-CoV-2 at baseline. Epitopes outside the regions mutated in the B.1.351 and B.1.1.7 variants were reportedly recognized by nearly half of the unique spike-specific TCRs. CD4 TCRs associated with the vaccine covered the entire spike protein, and the dominant responses were in regions 160-218 and 743-854. In the small 56-69-year group, the increase in depth fell short of significance, most likely because of low power. Participants were mostly white British, with more females than males. The authors suggested clonal diversity may have been underestimated.

The CDR3 regions of human TCRbeta chains were analyzed by immunosequencing. Regarding the original processing steps: Repertoire TCRs were matched against a reference library of SARS-CoV-2-specific TCRs generated with the MIRA antigen-specificity platform. Breadth was defined as the fraction of unique TCRs that were SARS-CoV-2-associated, and depth was defined as the fraction of total T cells that were SARS-CoV-2-associated. Each spike-specific TCR was assigned to its reactive spike region and to a CD4 or CD8 class using the MIRA data. Log10-transformed breadth and depth values were compared by one-way ANOVA with Sidak's multiple comparisons tests. TCRdb provides this immuneACCESS table in a form limited to in-frame rearrangements. Some clones are lacking; in checked studies, under half of them reflect an unresolved V gene, and why the rest are absent is not known. That table supplies the V and J calls and clone size; D and trimming were determined from the DNA. This sample comprises under 95,000 clones, about nine tenths of them detected only once. About 7.1% of the sample is in the top ten clones.

The time point label, as the study defines it: about 28 days (+/-7) after the second vaccine dose. Because spike-specific TCR depth and breadth did not differ between the two schedules, AZD1222 recipients who got a second dose at roughly 4 weeks were pooled with those who got a second dose at roughly 12 weeks. Samples from vaccinated people were obtained from the UK trials COV001 and COV002, which included a single-blind randomized controlled phase 2/3 trial of AZD1222 (ChAdOx1 nCoV-19) in healthy adults. For TCRbeta chain sequencing, PBMC samples were collected from trial participants at day 0 and at day 28 after the second dose. Relative to germline, V is missing 5 bases and J is missing 0 bases, with 7 bases of the junction outside any gene match. The germline V gene gives CDR1 as KGHDR and CDR2 as SFDVKD. CDR3 length: 16 amino acids, cysteine to phenylalanine. Solely the CDR3 DNA is kept, with 48 bases framed from the first base.

The V gene is TRBV24-1 and the J gene is TRBJ2-7; 9 central bases correspond to TRBD1. The source of this sequence is an adult who received the AZD1222 COVID-19 vaccine. The source material was peripheral blood, sampled 28 days after the second AZD1222 dose. The bases read TGTGCCACCAGTGCAAGAACAGGGGGCCTCTCCTACGAGCAGTACTTC. Translated, it reads CATSARTGGLSYEQYF.